The sequence of this TCR beta chain was determined in a study of T cell changes during pregnancy in multiple sclerosis. V was cut by 0 bases and J by 8 bases, with 17 bases left in between. Germline assignment: CDR1 LGHNA and CDR2 YSLEER. This CDR3 has 17 residues. This clone was seen a single time. TCRdb keeps only in-frame clones here, not all; method: immunoSEQ multiplex PCR. Among 40,000 or so clones listed, around 92% were seen once. V gene TRBV4-3 combines with J gene TRBJ1-6; D may be TRBD1 (5 bases). The receptor was derived from a female donor with multiple sclerosis, enrolled in a pregnancy study. The source was CD8+ T cells from peripheral blood mononuclear cells, collected in the second trimester of pregnancy. The CDR3 protein is CASSQEGRGVIDSPLHF. The DNA of the CDR3 is TGCGCCAGCAGCCAAGAGGGTCGGGGGGTGATCGATTCACCCCTCCACTTT.